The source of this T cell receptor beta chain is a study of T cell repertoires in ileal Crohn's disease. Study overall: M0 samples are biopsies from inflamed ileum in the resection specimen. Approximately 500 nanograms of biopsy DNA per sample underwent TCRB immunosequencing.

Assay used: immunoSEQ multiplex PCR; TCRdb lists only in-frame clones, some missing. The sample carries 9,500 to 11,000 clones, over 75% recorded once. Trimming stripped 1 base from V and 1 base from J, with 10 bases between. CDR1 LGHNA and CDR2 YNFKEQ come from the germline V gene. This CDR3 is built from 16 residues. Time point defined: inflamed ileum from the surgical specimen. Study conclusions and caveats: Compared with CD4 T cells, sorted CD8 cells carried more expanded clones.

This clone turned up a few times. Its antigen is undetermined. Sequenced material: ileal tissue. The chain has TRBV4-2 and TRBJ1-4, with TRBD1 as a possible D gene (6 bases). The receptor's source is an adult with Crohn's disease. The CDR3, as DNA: TGTGCCAGCAGCCAAGTTGGAGGGGGAACTAATGAAAAACTGTTTTTT. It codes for CASSQVGGGTNEKLFF.